This entry lists 21 T cell receptor beta chains sequenced from one sample in a study of blood T cell repertoires in COVID-19. Only in-frame clones appear in the TCRdb table, and some are missing; sequencing was by immunoSEQ multiplex PCR. Altogether about 480,000 clones are present, 85% to 90% being singletons, with the ten largest covering 1.5% to 2%. Input material: PBMCs or T cells enriched from blood (not recorded which). All receptors derive from a woman between 40 and 55 years old who had recovered from COVID-19.

The chain is built from TRBV19 and TRBJ1-4, with D possibly matching TRBD1 (6 bases). V was pared by 0 bases and J by 0 bases, with 11 bases between. From germline, CDR1 is LNHDA and CDR2 SQIVND (reference sequence). CDR3 length equals 17 residues. DNA of the CDR3: TGTGCCAGTAGTATAGAGGACAGTAGCGCAACTAATGAAAAACTGTTTTTT. It yields the protein CASSIEDSSATNEKLFF. Based on the CDR3 plus reference TRBV19 and TRBJ1-4, the full variable domain is DGGITQSPKYLFRKEGQNVTLSCEQNLNHDAMYWYRQDPGQGLRLIYYSQIVNDFQKGDIAEGYSVSREKKESFPLTVTSAQKNPTAFYLCASSIEDSSATNEKLFFGSGTQLSVL.

The rearrangement links TRBV7-8 to TRBJ1-1; unclear D gene. Germline lookup yields CDR1 SGHVS and CDR2 FQNEAQ. The CDR3 spans 14 residues. V was cut by 5 bases and J by 3 bases, with 13 bases left in between. The CDR3 coding sequence is TGTGCCAGCAGCCTTGTGGGGAGGGACACTGAAGCTTTCTTT. The encoded protein is CASSLVGRDTEAFF.

This clone has a single count. The chain uses TRBV5-6 and TRBJ1-2; 12 positions match TRBD1. The V gene's germline CDR1 is SGHDT and CDR2 YYEEEE. V dropped 4 bases and J dropped 4; count of bases not matched to a gene: 2. CDR3 size: 14 residues. For the CDR3, the DNA is TGTGCCAGCAGCCCGGGACAGGGGGCCTATGGCTACACCTTC. This codes for CASSPGQGAYGYTF.

This chain connects TRBV7-6 to TRBJ1-1; 7 bases align to TRBD1. V shed 5 bases, J shed 5 bases, and the junction held 14 bases outside the gene matches. The CDR3 runs to 16 residues. Germline V CDR1 and CDR2: SGHVS, FNYEAQ. In DNA, the CDR3 is TGTGCCAGCAGCCAACTGCCTCGACAGGGTGGGACTGAAGCTTTCTTT. Amino acid sequence: CASSQLPRQGGTEAFF.

The rearrangement links TRBV28 to TRBJ2-7, with 11 bases lining up with TRBD2. V lost 5 bases and J lost 4; bases outside the gene matches: 7. This CDR3 is 15 amino acids long. Per the germline V gene, CDR1 is MDHEN and CDR2 is SYDVKM. The CDR3 here is CASSTAGTSGYEQYF. The CDR3, as DNA: TGTGCCAGCAGTACCGCCGGGACTAGCGGTTACGAGCAGTACTTC.

Comments on this clone: The sample holds other DNA sequences that translate to the same CDR3. The V call is TRBV6-5, the J call TRBJ2-7; D is possibly TRBD1 (5 bases). With 0 bases removed from V and 3 bases from J, the gap between germline ends came to 9 bases. The CDR3 is 14 residues long. Germline CDR1 reads MNHEY; CDR2 reads SVGAGI. Written as DNA, the CDR3 is TGTGCCAGCAGTTACTCGCGGCAGGGCTACGAGCAGTACTTC. It yields the protein CASSYSRQGYEQYF.

The chain has TRBV6-5 and TRBJ1-1; 9 bases are shared with TRBD1. Germline CDR1 MNHEY, CDR2 SVGAGI. The CDR3 sequence is 12 residues long. J gave up 12 bases and V 5 bases, and 7 bases lay outside the gene matches. CDR3 bases: TGTGCCAGCAGTAACGACAGGGGGGTACCTTTCTTT. Its protein product is CASSNDRGVPFF.

The chain links TRBV21-1 to TRBJ2-5; TRBD1 reflects the table's D call only, with no check against the DNA. TRBV21-1 represents a pseudogene. This CDR3 has 17 amino acids. As DNA, the CDR3 is TGTGCCAGCAGCAAAGGGCATCCCGGGACATTTCAAGAGACCCAGTACTTC. It specifies CASSKGHPGTFQETQYF.

The chain links TRBV5-1 to TRBJ2-3; D may be TRBD2 (6 bases). This CDR3 has 16 residues. V lost 5 bases, J lost 6 bases, and 22 bases lay in between. In germline, CDR1 is SGHRS, CDR2 YFSETQ. The CDR3, as DNA: TGCGCCAGCAGTGGGGGGACCAAAGGTGGAGGGGATACGCAGTATTTT. Amino acid sequence: CASSGGTKGGGDTQYF.

The gene calls are TRBV2 and TRBJ1-2; D gene ambiguous. Between the trimmed V and J ends, which lost 6 bases and 7 bases, there was a span of 9 bases. Germline CDR1 and CDR2: SNHLY and FYNNEI. The CDR3 covers 11 residues. The CDR3 DNA reads as TGTGCCAGCAGCCCGGGGATTGGCTACACCTTC. Its translation: CASSPGIGYTF. The full variable domain, completed using reference TRBV2 and TRBJ1-2, is EPEVTQTPSHQVTQMGQEVILRCVPISNHLYFYWYRQILGQKVEFLVSFYNNEISEKSEIFDDQFSVERPDGSNFTLKIRSTKLEDSAMYFCASSPGIGYTFGSGTRLTVV.

The V call is TRBV27, the J call TRBJ1-1, with D perhaps matching TRBD1 (5 bases). Germline V gene sequence: CDR1 MNHEY, CDR2 SMNVEV (reference sequence). The CDR3 totals 13 residues. V lost 4 bases to trimming and J lost 1 base, with 7 bases between them. The DNA for the CDR3 is TGTGCCAGCAGTTGGGGGGGGAACACTGAAGCTTTCTTT. Translating gives CASSWGGNTEAFF.

The chain employs TRBV4-2 and TRBJ2-2; 12 bases are shared with TRBD2. Trimming at V came to 1 base and at J to 6 bases, leaving 9 bases not matched to a gene. The CDR3 is 18 amino acids. Looked up from germline, CDR1 is LGHNA and CDR2 is YNFKEQ. This CDR3 reads CASSQGLAGAPGAGELFF. The CDR3 DNA sequence: TGTGCCAGCAGCCAAGGACTAGCGGGAGCCCCGGGGGCCGGGGAGCTGTTTTTT.

There are a few counts of this clone. This rearrangement joins TRBV2 to TRBJ1-6; 11 bases line up with TRBD1. The CDR3 is made up of 16 amino acids. With 10 bases clipped from V and 9 bases from J, the junction kept 14 bases outside the gene matches. In germline, CDR1 is SNHLY, CDR2 FYNNEI. The CDR3 loop reads CAMGTGGHLSSSPLHF. Written as DNA, the CDR3 is TGTGCCATGGGGACAGGGGGACACTTAAGTAGTTCACCCCTCCACTTT. The variable domain in full, completed from reference TRBV2 and TRBJ1-6, reads EPEVTQTPSHQVTQMGQEVILRCVPISNHLYFYWYRQILGQKVEFLVSFYNNEISEKSEIFDDQFSVERPDGSNFTLKIRSTKLEDSAMYFCAMGTGGHLSSSPLHFGNGTRLTVT.

The chain joins TRBV6-1 to TRBJ2-1; 7 bases line up with TRBD1. V shed 4 bases, J shed 1 base, and the junction held 7 bases outside the gene matches. There are 16 residues in the CDR3. Germline values: CDR1 MNHNS, CDR2 SASEGT. This chain's CDR3 is CASSVYGTDSYNEQFF. The CDR3 coding sequence is TGTGCCAGCAGTGTATACGGGACAGATTCCTACAATGAGCAGTTCTTC.

V and J are TRBV30 and TRBJ1-3; D perhaps matches TRBD1 (5 bases). Germline loops: CDR1 GTSNPN, CDR2 SVGIG (reference sequence). The V end lost 5 bases, the J end lost 0 bases, and 14 bases lay between the germline ends. CDR3 length equals 15 residues. Here the CDR3 DNA reads TGTGCCTGGGGTGGACGGGGGGTCTCTGGAAACACCATATATTTT. It is translated as CAWGGRGVSGNTIYF.

The chain uses TRBV5-8 and TRBJ1-1; D possibly corresponds to TRBD1 (6 bases). V lost 2 bases and J 1 base, leaving 18 bases between the germline ends. The CDR3 contains 17 residues. Per germline, CDR1 SGHTS and CDR2 YDEGEE. The CDR3 nucleotides are TGTGCCAGCAGCTTAGTACAGGGTATTTGGACGAACACTGAAGCTTTCTTT. This sequence encodes CASSLVQGIWTNTEAFF.

V and J are TRBV28 and TRBJ2-7, with D unclear. V lost 5 bases to trimming and J lost 5 bases, with 16 bases between them. Germline V lookup: CDR1 MDHEN, CDR2 SYDVKM. The CDR3 is made up of 14 amino acids. The CDR3: CASSPPPGRDEQYF. The CDR3 DNA reads TGTGCCAGCAGTCCCCCACCGGGTCGTGACGAGCAGTACTTC.

This chain links TRBV28 with TRBJ2-6; the match to TRBD2 covers 7 bases. Germline V lookup: CDR1 MDHEN, CDR2 SYDVKM. The CDR3 consists of 15 residues. V lost 3 bases and J lost 4; bases outside the gene matches: 3. CDR3 sequence: CASSLGGSGANVLTF. In nucleotides, the CDR3 is TGTGCCAGCAGTTTGGGAGGGTCAGGGGCCAACGTCCTGACTTTC. The full variable domain, rest sourced from reference TRBV28 and TRBJ2-6, is DVKVTQSSRYLVKRTGEKVFLECVQDMDHENMFWYRQDPGLGLRLIYFSYDVKMKEKGDIPEGYSVSREKKERFSLILESASTNQTSMYLCASSLGGSGANVLTFGAGSRLTVL.

This clone is a singleton in its sample. V is TRBV4-3 and J is TRBJ1-4; possible D gene TRBD1, 6 bases. V was clipped by 3 bases and J by 5 bases, with 22 bases between them. CDR3 length: 18 amino acids. CDR1 is LGHNA, CDR2 YSLEER, per germline. Here the CDR3 reads CASSQEGGGRVINEKLFF. CDR3 sequence (DNA): TGCGCCAGCAGCCAGGAAGGGGGAGGGAGGGTGATAAATGAAAAACTGTTTTTT.

V and J are TRBV5-6 and TRBJ2-7; possible D gene TRBD2, 5 bases. The V end was cut by 2 bases, the J end by 6 bases, with 9 bases between. The germline CDR1 and CDR2 sequences are SGHDT and YYEEEE. This CDR3 is 12 amino acids long. The DNA of the CDR3 is TGTGCCAGCAGCTTATCGGGATTCGAGCAGTACTTC. Its protein is CASSLSGFEQYF.

The chain carries TRBV3-1 (or the pseudogene TRBV3-2) and TRBJ2-5; tentatively, D is TRBD1 (5 bases). The CDR3 totals 19 residues. CDR1 and CDR2 (germline): LGHDT, YNNKEL (reference sequence). V was cut by 0 bases and J by 5 bases, with 25 bases left in between. In nucleotides, the CDR3 is TGTGCCAGCAGCCAAGAAGGGGCCGATTATAGTATGAGAGAGGAGACCCAGTACTTC. It translates to CASSQEGADYSMREETQYF.